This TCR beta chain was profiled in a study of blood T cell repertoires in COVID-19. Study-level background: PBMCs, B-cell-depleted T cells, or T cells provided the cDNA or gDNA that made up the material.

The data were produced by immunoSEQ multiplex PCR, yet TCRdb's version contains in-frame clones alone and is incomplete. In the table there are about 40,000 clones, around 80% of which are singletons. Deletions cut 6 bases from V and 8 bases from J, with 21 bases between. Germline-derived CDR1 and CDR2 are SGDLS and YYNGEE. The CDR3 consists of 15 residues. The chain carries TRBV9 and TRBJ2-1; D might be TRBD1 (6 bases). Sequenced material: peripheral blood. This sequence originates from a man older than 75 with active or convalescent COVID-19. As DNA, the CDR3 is TGTGCCAGCACCGAGACAGGCAGCCCCTATGATGAGCAGTTCTTC. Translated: CASTETGSPYDEQFF.